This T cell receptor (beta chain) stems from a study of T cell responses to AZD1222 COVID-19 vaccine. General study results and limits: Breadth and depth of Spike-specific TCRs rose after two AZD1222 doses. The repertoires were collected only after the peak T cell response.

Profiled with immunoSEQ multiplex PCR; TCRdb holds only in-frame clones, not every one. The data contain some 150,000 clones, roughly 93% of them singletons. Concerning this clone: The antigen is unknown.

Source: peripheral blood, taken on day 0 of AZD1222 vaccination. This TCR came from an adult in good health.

This CDR3 reads CASSVGTAGNTIYF. Here the CDR3 DNA reads TGTGCCAGCAGCGTAGGGACAGCTGGAAACACCATATATTTT. The V gene is TRBV9, the J gene TRBJ1-3, with a tentative D call TRBD1 (6 bases). This CDR3 is 14 amino acids long. Germline values: CDR1 SGDLS, CDR2 YYNGEE. V lost 0 bases, J lost 2 bases, and 6 bases lay in between.